A few counts support the clone carrying this T cell receptor (beta chain). Its antigen is not identified. This sample stems from a study of early T cells in non-severe SARS-CoV-2 infection. Study information: The chains were unpaired, and the sequenced material was bulk RNA from unsorted whole blood.

Individual cDNA molecules received unique molecular identifiers. TCRdb ran MiXCR on the 5' RACE reads and lists one entry per CDR3 protein. Found here are tens of thousands of distinct CDR3 sequences, approximately 6% of them singletons; the top ten hold under 6%. Overall study results and limits: Sequences matched to VDJdb favored anti-spike CD8 responses, while private and CD4 specificities were missed.

Between the trimmed V and J ends, which lost 5 bases and 2 bases, there was a span of 10 bases. The CDR3 is 13 residues long. Germline values: CDR1 SGDLS, CDR2 YYNGEE. The source of this sequence is an adult who was a healthcare worker with PCR-confirmed SARS-CoV-2 infection or an uninfected control (not recorded which). Sequenced material: whole blood. J is TRBJ2-5 and V is TRBV9; no clear D. The CDR3 sequence is CASSLNWQETQYF. CDR3 nucleotide sequence: TGTGCCAGCAGTTTAAACTGGCAAGAGACCCAGTACTTC.